This T cell receptor beta chain is from a study of tumor-infiltrating lymphocytes in localized non-small cell lung cancer. The V and J ends lost 0 bases and 5 bases respectively, with 6 bases between them. CDR1 SGHDT and CDR2 YYEEEE come from the germline V gene. CDR3 length equals 14 residues. Sequencing used immunoSEQ multiplex PCR; TCRdb keeps in-frame clones, though not all of them. The data contain about 16,000 clones, over 70% of them seen just once; the ten biggest clones take up about 9.3%. The sequencing input was lung tumor tissue. The gene calls are TRBV5-6 and TRBJ1-6; D remains unclear. This clonotype was sampled from a human donor with non-small cell lung cancer. CDR3 in amino acids: CASSLGIDNSPLHF. The CDR3 DNA reads as TGTGCCAGCAGCTTGGGTATCGATAATTCACCCCTCCACTTT.